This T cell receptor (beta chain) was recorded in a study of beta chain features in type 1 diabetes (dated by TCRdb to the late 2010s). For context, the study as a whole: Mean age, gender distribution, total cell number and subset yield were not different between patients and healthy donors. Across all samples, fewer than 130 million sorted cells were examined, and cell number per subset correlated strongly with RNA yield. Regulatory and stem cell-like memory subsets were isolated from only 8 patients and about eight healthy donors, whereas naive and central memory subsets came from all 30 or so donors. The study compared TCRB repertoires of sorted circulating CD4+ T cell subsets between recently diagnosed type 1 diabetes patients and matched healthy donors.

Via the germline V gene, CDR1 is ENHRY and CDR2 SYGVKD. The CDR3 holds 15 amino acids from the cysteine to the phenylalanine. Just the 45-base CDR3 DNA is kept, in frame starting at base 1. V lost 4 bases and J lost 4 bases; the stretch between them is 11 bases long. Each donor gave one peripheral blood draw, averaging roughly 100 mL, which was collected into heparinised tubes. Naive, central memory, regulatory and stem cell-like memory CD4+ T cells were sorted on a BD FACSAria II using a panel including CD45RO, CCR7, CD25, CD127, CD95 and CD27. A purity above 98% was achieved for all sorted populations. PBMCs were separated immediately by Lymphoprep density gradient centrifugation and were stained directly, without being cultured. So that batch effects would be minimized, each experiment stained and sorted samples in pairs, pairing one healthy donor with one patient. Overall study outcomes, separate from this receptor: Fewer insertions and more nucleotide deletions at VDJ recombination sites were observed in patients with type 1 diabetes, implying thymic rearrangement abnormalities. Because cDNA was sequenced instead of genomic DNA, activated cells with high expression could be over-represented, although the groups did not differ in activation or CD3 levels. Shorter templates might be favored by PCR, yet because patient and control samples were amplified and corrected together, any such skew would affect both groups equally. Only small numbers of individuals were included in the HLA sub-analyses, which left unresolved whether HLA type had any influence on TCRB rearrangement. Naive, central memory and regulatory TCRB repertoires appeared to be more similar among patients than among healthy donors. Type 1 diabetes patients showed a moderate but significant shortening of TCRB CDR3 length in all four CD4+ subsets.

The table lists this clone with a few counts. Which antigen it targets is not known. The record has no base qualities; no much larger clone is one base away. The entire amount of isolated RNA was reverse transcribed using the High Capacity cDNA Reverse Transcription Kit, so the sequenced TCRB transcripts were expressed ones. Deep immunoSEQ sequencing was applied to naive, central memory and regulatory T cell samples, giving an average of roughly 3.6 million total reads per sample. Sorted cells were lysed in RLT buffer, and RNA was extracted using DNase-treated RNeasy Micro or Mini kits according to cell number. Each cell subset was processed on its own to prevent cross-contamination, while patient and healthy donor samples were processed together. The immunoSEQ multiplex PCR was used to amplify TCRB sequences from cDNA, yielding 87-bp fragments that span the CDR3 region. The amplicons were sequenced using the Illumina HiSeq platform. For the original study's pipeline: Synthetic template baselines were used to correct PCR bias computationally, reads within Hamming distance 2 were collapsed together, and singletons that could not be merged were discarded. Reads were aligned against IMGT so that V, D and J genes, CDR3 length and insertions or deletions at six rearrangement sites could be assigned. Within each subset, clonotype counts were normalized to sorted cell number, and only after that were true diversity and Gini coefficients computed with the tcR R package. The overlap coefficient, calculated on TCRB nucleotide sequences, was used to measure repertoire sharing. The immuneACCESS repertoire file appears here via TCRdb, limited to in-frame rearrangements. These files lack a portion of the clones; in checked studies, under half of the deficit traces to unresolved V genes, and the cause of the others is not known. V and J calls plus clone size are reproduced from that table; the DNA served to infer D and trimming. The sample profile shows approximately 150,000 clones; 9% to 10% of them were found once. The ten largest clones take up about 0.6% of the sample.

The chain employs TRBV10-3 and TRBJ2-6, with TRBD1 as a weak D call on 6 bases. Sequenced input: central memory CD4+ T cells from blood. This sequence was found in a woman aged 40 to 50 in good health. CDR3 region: CAISGQGTGANVLTF. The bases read TGTGCCATCAGTGGGCAGGGGACCGGGGCCAACGTCCTGACTTTC.